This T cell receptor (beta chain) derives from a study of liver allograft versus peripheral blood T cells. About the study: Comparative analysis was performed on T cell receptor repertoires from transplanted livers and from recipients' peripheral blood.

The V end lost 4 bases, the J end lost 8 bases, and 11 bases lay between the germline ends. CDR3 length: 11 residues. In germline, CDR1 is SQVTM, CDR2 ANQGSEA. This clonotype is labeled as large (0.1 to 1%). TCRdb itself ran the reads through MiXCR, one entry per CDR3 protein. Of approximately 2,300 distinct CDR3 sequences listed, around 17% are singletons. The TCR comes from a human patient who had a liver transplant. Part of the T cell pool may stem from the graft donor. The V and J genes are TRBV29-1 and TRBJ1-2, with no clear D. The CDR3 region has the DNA TGCAGCGTTGTCGCAGGCAACGGCTACACCTTC. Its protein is CSVVAGNGYTF.